This T cell receptor beta chain was obtained from a study of Graves' ophthalmopathy and Graves' hyperthyroidism (dated by TCRdb to the late 2010s). Background for the entire study: A patient counted as having stable hyperthyroidism if there was no progression to ophthalmopathy within 18 months of follow-up. To tell Graves' ophthalmopathy apart from Graves' hyperthyroidism, and to predict which patients would progress to ophthalmopathy, the study relied on TCR beta repertoire signatures. In total, 135 blood samples were TCR-sequenced: under 45 ophthalmopathy, some 75 hyperthyroidism and some 17 hyperthyroidism-to-ophthalmopathy patients. A discovery set of about 99 patients (roughly 41 ophthalmopathy, 57 stable hyperthyroidism) was enrolled to explore V-J signatures distinguishing ophthalmopathy from hyperthyroidism. For independent validation, a separate cohort was made up of 18 hyperthyroidism patients plus 17 patients who later progressed from hyperthyroidism to ophthalmopathy. T-cell repertoires of thyroid tissue and blood were compared in over five hyperthyroidism patients. Once sampling was done, hyperthyroidism patients were given methimazole at a starting dose of 30 mg daily, while ophthalmopathy patients were given high-dose intravenous methylprednisolone.

TCR beta CDR3 regions were amplified from RNA transcripts for repertoire sequencing. HTBI primers and the Qiagen OneStep RT-PCR kit were used in a first-round RT-PCR, which was followed by a second-round multiplex PCR, size selection and purification. Libraries were sequenced on an Illumina HiSeq2000 using paired-end 100 bp reads. In the paper's pipeline: SOAPnuke was used for read processing, and reads with adapters, uncalled bases, a mean Phred below 15, or no exact constant-primer or identifier match were discarded. COPE v1.2.5 was used to merge the high-quality paired reads. Unique nucleotide sequences were defined as clonotypes and aligned to IMGT TRB V, D and J references using MiTCR v1.1. Only V-J combinations with frequency above 0.0001 were analysed, covering approximately 99% of repertoires. For each V-J combination, a TCR clonal expansion and chaos score was defined as F50 clonal expansion divided by the chaos observed in the TCRdist matrix. Welch's t-statistics and random forest were used to narrow the features down to approximately twelve V-J combinations, which were then fed into a naive Bayes classifier. The Morisita-Horn index was used to measure how similar the thyroid and blood repertoires were. TCRdb reran the public reads through fastp at Q25 and MiXCR, keeping productive beta chains. CDR3 protein sequences are deduplicated, and each keeps its most common genes and DNA. V and J calls and clone size were set by TCRdb, not the authors. The sample yields 450,000 to 600,000 distinct CDR3 sequences; less than 45% were counted once. The ten largest make up about 4.2% of the sample.

Hyperthyroidism patients were newly diagnosed, with disease duration under 2 months, and aged 18 to 65 years. Patients with other autoimmune diseases, uncontrolled infections, pregnancy or lactation were excluded from the study. Diagnosis relied on clinical symptoms, serum thyroxine, TRAb, thyroid ultrasound and orbital computed tomography. Total RNA was extracted with Trizol reagent and quality-checked on an Agilent 2100 Bioanalyzer. There are many counts of this clonotype. The antigen it binds to is not known. Base qualities were left out, and no much larger clone turns up one base away. The CDR3 starts with the cysteine, ends with the phenylalanine, and has 15 residues. CDR3 DNA is the only sequence kept; it has 45 bases, read in frame from the first base. Trimming takes 5 bases off V and 6 bases off J; junction bases not matched to a gene: 7. CDR1 is given as SGHNT and CDR2 as YENEEA, both from the germline V gene.

What the study reported, not specific to this receptor: In cross-validation, the 13-signature model distinguished ophthalmopathy from stable hyperthyroidism with approximately 90% sensitivity and around 81% specificity, and in the test set the corresponding values were approximately 80% and 75%. Most of the expanded thyroid clonotypes with a frequency above 0.001 were also detected in blood, and it was suggested that the thyroid immune response may be reflected by blood repertoires. In validation, the model predicted ophthalmopathy progression with 55% to 71% sensitivity and around 72% specificity; 12 predicted patients were CT-confirmed with GO in a median of about 6.1 months. Sample size was not predetermined statistically, and investigators were not blinded to group allocation.

The sample was peripheral blood or thyroid tissue (not recorded which). The origin of this receptor is an adult man with Graves' hyperthyroidism. The rearranged segments are TRBV11-3 and TRBJ2-2; TRBD2 lines up with 9 middle nucleotides. The CDR3 protein is CASSASGIGPGELFF. The nucleotide sequence reads as follows: TGTGCCAGCAGCGCTAGCGGGATTGGGCCCGGGGAGCTGTTTTTT.